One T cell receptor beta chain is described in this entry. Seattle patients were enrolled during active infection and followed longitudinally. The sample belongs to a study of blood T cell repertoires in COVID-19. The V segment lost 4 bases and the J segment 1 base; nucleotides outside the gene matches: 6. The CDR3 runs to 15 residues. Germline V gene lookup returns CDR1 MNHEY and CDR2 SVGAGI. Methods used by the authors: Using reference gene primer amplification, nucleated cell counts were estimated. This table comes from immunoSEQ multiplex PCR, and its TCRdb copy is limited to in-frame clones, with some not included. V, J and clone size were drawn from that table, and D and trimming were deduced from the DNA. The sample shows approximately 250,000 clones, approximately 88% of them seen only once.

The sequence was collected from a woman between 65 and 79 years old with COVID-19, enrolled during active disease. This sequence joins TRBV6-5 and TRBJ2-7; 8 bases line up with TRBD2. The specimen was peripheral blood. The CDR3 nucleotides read TGTGCCAGCAGTTCTAATAGCGGGACTTCCTACGAGCAGTACTTC. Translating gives CASSSNSGTSYEQYF.